Sequencing of this T cell receptor (beta chain) was carried out in a study of PD-L1 blockade in urothelial cancer. The data were produced by immunoSEQ multiplex PCR, yet TCRdb's version contains in-frame clones alone and is incomplete. The table lists 55,000 or so clones, over 75% of them singletons. Germline V gene sequence: CDR1 SGHNT, CDR2 YENEEA. The junction had 3 bases not matched to a gene; V was cut back by 3 bases and J by 0 bases. CDR3 length: 15 residues. The origin of this receptor is a man aged 35-49 years with urothelial cancer. This rearrangement joins TRBV11-3 to TRBJ2-3; 7 bases fit TRBD1. The sequenced sample was PBMCs, obtained around atezolizumab (anti-PD-L1) treatment. The CDR3 region is CASSLGQSSTDTQYF. For the CDR3, the DNA is TGTGCCAGCAGCTTGGGACAGTCTAGCACAGATACGCAGTATTTT.